Below, 14 T cell receptor beta chains from the same sample are listed, as sequenced in a study of cytomegalovirus exposure and HLA in healthy donors. PCR used 60 Vbeta primers and 13 Jbeta primers. The protocol was immunoSEQ multiplex PCR, while the TCRdb copy is restricted to in-frame clones and leaves out a portion. The sample consists of 87,000 or so clones, approximately 7.6% of them appearing once. Source material: PBMCs. These TCRs come from a man in his fifties in good health and CMV-seronegative.

This clone was observed a handful of times. V gene TRBV28 combines with J gene TRBJ1-1; D remains ambiguous. CDR1 MDHEN and CDR2 SYDVKM come from the germline V gene. V shed 7 bases and J shed 11 bases, with 17 bases lying between them. The CDR3 extends over 12 amino acids. This CDR3 reads CASTFPPGLAFF. The CDR3 nucleotides read TGTGCCAGCACATTCCCCCCGGGTCTCGCTTTCTTT.

The sample holds a few counts of this clone. The chain recombines TRBV7-6 with TRBJ1-1; a possible D gene is TRBD1 (5 bases). Germline assignment: CDR1 SGHVS and CDR2 FNYEAQ. This CDR3 comprises 14 residues. Trimming stripped 0 bases from V and 8 bases from J, with 13 bases between. The CDR3 region has the DNA TGTGCCAGCAGCTTAGCCCTCGACAGCACCGAAGCTTTCTTT. Its translation is CASSLALDSTEAFF.

This clone showed up just a few times. For the CDR3, the DNA is TGTGCCAGCAGCTATCTAGCGGGGGAAATCTATAGCACAGATACGCAGTATTTT. Amino acid sequence: CASSYLAGEIYSTDTQYF. V gene TRBV5-4 combines with J gene TRBJ2-3; TRBD2 matches at 10 bases. V lost 3 bases, J lost 0 bases, and 10 bases stayed unmatched. Germline V gene lookup returns CDR1 SGHNT and CDR2 YYREEE (reference sequence). The CDR3 runs 18 residues.

This clone occurred a few times. The CDR3 loop reads CASSPGQSSYEQYF. As DNA, the CDR3 is TGTGCCAGCAGTCCTGGACAGAGCTCCTACGAGCAGTACTTC. This chain joins TRBV27 and TRBJ2-7; the D gene is possibly TRBD1 (6 bases). Trimming shortened V by 5 bases and J by 0 bases, and 11 bases separated the two germline ends. In germline, CDR1 is MNHEY, CDR2 SMNVEV (reference sequence). CDR3 length equals 14 residues.

This clone was seen only a few times. The V call is TRBV5-1, the J call TRBJ2-3, with a tentative D call TRBD1 (6 bases). This CDR3 spans 14 amino acids. V lost 3 bases to trimming and J lost 4 bases, with 12 bases between them. The germline V gene encodes CDR1 SGHRS and CDR2 YFSETQ. The CDR3 sequence is CASSSPQGSDTQYF. The CDR3 nucleotides are TGCGCCAGCAGCTCCCCTCAGGGGTCAGATACGCAGTATTTT.

The chain uses TRBV29-1 and TRBJ1-1; D is unclear. Trimming removed 6 bases at V and 2 bases at J, with 10 bases between. Germline-derived CDR1 and CDR2 are SQVTM and ANQGSEA. There are 12 residues in the CDR3. In DNA form, the CDR3 reads TGCAGCGTCCAACGGGGAAACACTGAAGCTTTCTTT. It specifies CSVQRGNTEAFF.

The rearrangement uses TRBV14 and TRBJ1-2; possible D gene TRBD1, 5 bases. CDR1 and CDR2 from the germline V gene are SGHDN and FVKESK. V lost 3 bases and J 4 bases, leaving 12 bases between the germline ends. The CDR3 totals 14 residues. The CDR3 bases are TGTGCCAGCAGCCAGGGGGGAGTTGGCTATGGCTACACCTTC. Translation: CASSQGGVGYGYTF. The entire variable domain, with the rest obtained from reference TRBV14 and TRBJ1-2, is as follows: EAGVTQFPSHSVIEKGQTVTLRCDPISGHDNLYWYRRVMGKEIKFLLHFVKESKQDESGMPNNRFLAERTGGTYSTLKVQPAELEDSGVYFCASSQGGVGYGYTFGSGTRLTVV.

This clone was seen more than once but under ten times. This chain uses TRBV5-1 with TRBJ2-4, with TRBD2 matching 7 bases. From germline, CDR1 is SGHRS and CDR2 YFSETQ. The CDR3 spans 13 residues. The V segment lost 5 bases and the J segment 7 bases; nucleotides outside the gene matches: 6. CDR3 amino acids: CASREHGGNIQYF. The CDR3, as DNA: TGCGCCAGCAGGGAGCACGGGGGGAACATTCAGTACTTC.

The CDR3 reads CASSPITGEYGYTF. DNA for the CDR3: TGTGCCAGCAGCCCCATCACAGGGGAGTATGGCTACACCTTC. The chain couples TRBV9 to TRBJ1-2; the match to TRBD1 covers 7 bases. V shed 4 bases and J 5 bases; nucleotides not matched to a gene: 8. Germline values: CDR1 SGDLS, CDR2 YYNGEE. The CDR3 consists of 14 residues.

This CDR3 reads CASSVGGGSGPQHF. The CDR3 nucleotides are TGTGCCAGCTCAGTGGGGGGGGGCTCGGGGCCCCAGCATTTT. The chain carries TRBV7-2 and TRBJ1-5; tentatively, D is TRBD1 (6 bases). The germline CDR1 and CDR2 sequences are SGHTA and FQGNSA. The CDR3 has 14 residues. V was cut by 8 bases and J by 9 bases, with 20 bases left in between.

V is TRBV2 and J is TRBJ2-2, with D possibly TRBD2 on 5 matching bases. The germline gives CDR1 SNHLY, CDR2 FYNNEI. This CDR3 is built from 15 residues. V was clipped by 6 bases and J by 5 bases, with 16 bases between them. DNA for the CDR3: TGTGCCAGCAGGGATAGACGGGATCCGACCGGGGAGCTGTTTTTT. Residues: CASRDRRDPTGELFF. Based on the CDR3 plus reference TRBV2 and TRBJ2-2, the full variable domain is EPEVTQTPSHQVTQMGQEVILRCVPISNHLYFYWYRQILGQKVEFLVSFYNNEISEKSEIFDDQFSVERPDGSNFTLKIRSTKLEDSAMYFCASRDRRDPTGELFFGEGSRLTVL.

The chain recombines TRBV7-2 with TRBJ1-3; D remains ambiguous. The V gene's germline CDR1 is SGHTA and CDR2 FQGNSA. The CDR3 length is 13 residues. The V gene lost 5 bases and the J gene lost 4 bases, with 9 bases spanning the gap. The CDR3 region has the DNA TGTGCCAGCAGCCCCGGTCTGGGAAACACCATATATTTT. Translating it yields CASSPGLGNTIYF.

The chain couples TRBV18 to TRBJ2-3, with a possible D match to TRBD1 (5 bases). Trimming took 2 bases from V and 2 from J, leaving 11 bases between them. The germline V gene has CDR1 KGHSH and CDR2 LQKENI. This CDR3 spans 15 amino acids. The CDR3 region is CASSPKQVDTDTQYF. In DNA, the CDR3 is TGTGCCAGCTCACCAAAACAGGTGGACACAGATACGCAGTATTTT.

This chain links TRBV30 with TRBJ1-5; tentative D call: TRBD1 (5 bases). CDR1 is GTSNPN and CDR2 is SVGIG in the germline V gene (reference sequence). This CDR3 has 15 amino acids. Trimming cost V 2 bases and J 3 bases, with 14 bases left between them. In DNA, the CDR3 is TGTGCCTGGAGTCGGAAGGGGCTCTACAATCAGCCCCAGCATTTT. This sequence encodes CAWSRKGLYNQPQHF.